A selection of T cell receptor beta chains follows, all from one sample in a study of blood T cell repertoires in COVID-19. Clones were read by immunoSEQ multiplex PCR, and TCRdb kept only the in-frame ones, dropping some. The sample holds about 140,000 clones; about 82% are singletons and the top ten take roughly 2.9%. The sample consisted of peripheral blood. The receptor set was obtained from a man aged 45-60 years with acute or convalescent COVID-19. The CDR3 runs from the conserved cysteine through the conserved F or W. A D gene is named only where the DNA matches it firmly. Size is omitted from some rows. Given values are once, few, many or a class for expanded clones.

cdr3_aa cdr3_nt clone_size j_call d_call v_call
CASSQREETQYF TGTGCCAGCAGCCAACGGGAAGAGACCCAGTACTTC few TRBJ2-5 - TRBV4-2
CASSFGTSRFEQYF TGTGCCAGCAGTTTCGGGACTAGCAGGTTCGAGCAGTACTTC - TRBJ2-7 TRBD2 TRBV11-2
CASSQDQGNRVIVDGYTF TGCGCCAGCAGCCAAGATCAAGGAAACAGGGTAATCGTAGATGGCTACACCTTC - TRBJ1-2 - TRBV4-1
CASSQKQGATNFMNTGELFF TGCGCCAGCAGCCAAAAACAGGGGGCTACGAATTTCATGAACACCGGGGAGCTGTTTTTT - TRBJ2-2 TRBD1 TRBV4-1
CASSLVGTDTNEKLFF TGTGCCAGCAGCTTAGTCGGGACAGACACTAATGAAAAACTGTTTTTT - TRBJ1-4 TRBD1 TRBV7-9
CASSPDRDRYEQYF TGTGCCAGCAGCCCCGACAGGGACAGATACGAGCAGTACTTC - TRBJ2-7 TRBD1 TRBV11-3
CAWSQDRGSYGYTF TGTGCCTGGAGCCAGGACAGGGGAAGCTATGGCTACACCTTC - TRBJ1-2 TRBD1 TRBV30
CASALGLAGPQETQYF TGTGCTAGTGCCCTTGGACTAGCGGGACCCCAAGAGACCCAGTACTTC once TRBJ2-5 TRBD2 TRBV12-5
CASSLLDRGSEAFF TGTGCCAGCAGCTTACTGGACAGGGGCTCTGAAGCTTTCTTT few TRBJ1-1 TRBD1 TRBV14
CASSSATADRPDWDEQFF TGTGCCAGCAGCTCGGCTACCGCGGACAGGCCCGACTGGGATGAGCAGTTCTTC - TRBJ2-1 TRBD1 TRBV7-9
CASHEVKLAGVGEQFF TGTGCCAGCCATGAGGTGAAACTAGCGGGAGTTGGTGAGCAGTTCTTC - TRBJ2-1 TRBD2 TRBV28
CASSQGQTGVETQYF TGTGCCAGCAGCCAAGGCCAAACAGGGGTAGAGACCCAGTACTTC - TRBJ2-5 TRBD1 TRBV3-1/TRBV3-2
CASSLEGRKANYGYTF TGTGCCAGCAGCTTAGAGGGGAGGAAGGCTAACTATGGCTACACCTTC - TRBJ1-2 - TRBV11-3
CAWSTGVRTEAFF TGTGCCTGGAGTACAGGGGTTCGGACTGAAGCTTTCTTT - TRBJ1-1 TRBD1 TRBV30
CASSTLLAGMKAFF TGTGCCAGCAGTACCTTATTGGCAGGGATGAAAGCTTTCTTT - TRBJ1-1 - TRBV6-5
CASSSLWTGRNSPLHF TGTGCCAGCAGCTCGTTATGGACAGGACGTAATTCACCCCTCCACTTT - TRBJ1-6 TRBD1 TRBV7-9
CASSLVGRGNTIYF TGTGCCAGCAGTCTAGTGGGGCGAGGAAACACCATATATTTT - TRBJ1-3 - TRBV6-2/TRBV6-3
CASRRDSNTGELFF TGTGCCAGCAGGAGGGACTCAAACACCGGGGAGCTGTTTTTT - TRBJ2-2 - TRBV6-6
CASSRDSSYNSPLHF TGTGCCAGCAGTCGGGACAGCAGCTATAATTCACCCCTCCACTTT few TRBJ1-6 TRBD1 TRBV28
CASSRGQGPGEQFF TGCGCCAGCAGCCGTGGACAGGGGCCGGGTGAGCAGTTCTTC - TRBJ2-1 TRBD1 TRBV5-1
CASSKYRGNTYEQYF TGTGCCAGCAGTAAATACAGGGGGAATACCTACGAGCAGTACTTC - TRBJ2-7 TRBD1 TRBV6-5
CASSLEASFGYEQFF TGTGCCAGCAGCTTAGAGGCTAGTTTCGGCTATGAGCAGTTCTTC once TRBJ2-1 - TRBV7-3
CASSPGGGSNQPQHF TGTGCCAGCAGTCCCGGGGGAGGCAGCAATCAGCCCCAGCATTTT - TRBJ1-5 - TRBV25-1
CASSLTAMAGETQYF TGTGCCAGCAGCTTAACCGCTATGGCGGGAGAGACCCAGTACTTC - TRBJ2-5 - TRBV7-3
CASSRGSTSYNEQFF TGTGCCAGCAGCCGCGGGAGTACGTCCTACAATGAGCAGTTCTTC - TRBJ2-1 TRBD2 TRBV11-3
CASSQVGTGRTEAFF TGCGCCAGCAGCCAAGTTGGGACAGGGCGTACTGAAGCTTTCTTT - TRBJ1-1 TRBD1 TRBV4-1
CASSQGTWDQETQYF TGTGCCAGCAGCCAAGGGACATGGGATCAAGAGACCCAGTACTTC - TRBJ2-5 - TRBV14
CASSWLVAGNQPQHF TGTGCCAGCAGTTGGCTTGTCGCGGGCAATCAGCCCCAGCATTTT - TRBJ1-5 - TRBV6-2/TRBV6-3
CATSRDLQGVNSPLHF TGTGCCACCAGCAGAGACTTACAGGGAGTAAATTCACCCCTCCACTTT - TRBJ1-6 - TRBV15
CASSEGSEPSEAFF TGTGCCAGCAGCGAGGGGTCGGAACCCTCGGAAGCTTTCTTT - TRBJ1-1 - TRBV9
CASSWPSGTPAQFF TGTGCCAGCAGCTGGCCCTCCGGGACTCCAGCCCAGTTCTTC - TRBJ2-1 - TRBV7-2
CASSPPGQTIHNYGYTF TGTGCCAGCTCACCACCGGGACAGACGATTCATAACTATGGCTACACCTTC - TRBJ1-2 TRBD1 TRBV18
CASSLGRARYNEQFF TGCGCCAGCAGCTTGGGGAGGGCCCGTTACAATGAGCAGTTCTTC - TRBJ2-1 - TRBV5-1
CASSFGQNQIYYEQYF TGTGCCAGCAGCTTCGGACAGAACCAAATCTACTACGAGCAGTACTTC - TRBJ2-7 - TRBV11-3
CASSISGSSDYEQYF TGCGCCAGCAGCATTAGCGGGAGTTCGGATTACGAGCAGTACTTC - TRBJ2-7 TRBD2 TRBV5-1
CAIRPSGLSTDTQYF TGTGCCATCAGACCTAGCGGGCTCAGCACAGATACGCAGTATTTT - TRBJ2-3 TRBD2 TRBV10-3
CASSLVGAQETQYF TGTGCCAGCAGCTTGGTGGGGGCCCAAGAGACCCAGTACTTC - TRBJ2-5 - TRBV5-8
CASSPNRQGEQYF TGTGCCAGCTCACCGAATAGACAGGGCGAGCAGTACTTC - TRBJ2-7 TRBD1 TRBV18
CASSTGTGALGQPQHF TGTGCCAGCAGTACTGGGACAGGGGCGCTGGGTCAGCCCCAGCATTTT - TRBJ1-5 TRBD1 TRBV7-9
CASSSGGGNQPQHF TGTGCCAGCAGCTCAGGGGGAGGAAATCAGCCCCAGCATTTT - TRBJ1-5 TRBD1 TRBV28
CASSYSTYEQYF TGTGCCAGCAGTTACTCGACTTACGAGCAGTACTTC - TRBJ2-7 - TRBV6-6
CASSQVGRPNTEAFF TGTGCCAGCAGCCAAGTTGGGAGGCCGAACACTGAAGCTTTCTTT - TRBJ1-1 - TRBV14
CASRLLAGYNEQFF TGTGCCAGTAGATTGCTAGCGGGCTACAATGAGCAGTTCTTC - TRBJ2-1 TRBD2 TRBV19
CASSSQGNQPQHF TGTGCCAGCAGCTCTCAGGGGAACCAGCCCCAGCATTTT - TRBJ1-5 - TRBV7-9
CASSLGQLNYGYTF TGTGCCAGCAGTCTTGGACAGTTGAACTATGGCTACACCTTC - TRBJ1-2 - TRBV6-5
CASSRDRGISPLHF TGTGCCAGCAGCCGGGACAGGGGAATCTCACCCCTCCACTTT - TRBJ1-6 TRBD1 TRBV7-2
CASSPGGLAVYEQYF TGTGCCAGCAGCCCGGGCGGACTAGCGGTCTACGAGCAGTACTTC - TRBJ2-7 TRBD2 TRBV11-3
CASRAGTSGSNTQYF TGTGCCAGCAGAGCCGGGACTAGCGGCAGTAATACGCAGTATTTT once TRBJ2-3 TRBD2 TRBV9
CASSSQTAISGNTIYF TGTGCCAGCAGCTCCCAAACAGCTATCTCTGGAAACACCATATATTTT - TRBJ1-3 - TRBV5-5
CASSVAGGGSYEQYF TGTGCCAGCAGCGTAGCGGGAGGGGGCTCCTACGAGCAGTACTTC - TRBJ2-7 TRBD2 TRBV9
CSVEHKVQGSYEQYF TGCAGCGTTGAACATAAGGTACAGGGCTCCTACGAGCAGTACTTC - TRBJ2-7 - TRBV29-1
CATSRGVGAGGGYTF TGTGCCACCAGCAGAGGCGTCGGGGCAGGGGGTGGCTACACCTTC - TRBJ1-2 TRBD1 TRBV15
CASSPEKNTEAFF TGTGCCAGCAGCCCAGAAAAGAACACTGAAGCTTTCTTT once TRBJ1-1 - TRBV9
CASRRGLTTTDTQYF TGTGCCAGCAGGAGGGGGTTAACCACCACAGATACGCAGTATTTT - TRBJ2-3 - TRBV2
CASSLGTRAPGEQFF TGTGCCAGCAGCTTAGGAACCCGGGCCCCAGGGGAGCAGTTCTTC - TRBJ2-1 - TRBV7-2
CASSQDTSGGLGNIQYF TGTGCCAGCAGCCAAGATACTAGCGGGGGGCTCGGAAACATTCAGTACTTC - TRBJ2-4 TRBD2 TRBV3-1/TRBV3-2
CAIRPGLASEQYF TGTGCCATCAGGCCGGGACTAGCAAGCGAGCAGTACTTC - TRBJ2-7 TRBD2 TRBV10-3
CASSHSDWNEQFF TGTGCCAGCAGCCATTCGGACTGGAATGAGCAGTTCTTC - TRBJ2-1 - TRBV3-1/TRBV3-2